This passage covers 10 T cell receptor beta chains from one sample sequenced in a study of blood T cells in healthy people across ages. Through a sample-barcoded 5' primer and a J-beta primer mix, a second PCR was run for roughly 6 to 11 cycles. TCRdb called the 5' RACE reads again in MiXCR, with one record for every CDR3 protein. This sample has almost 800,000 distinct CDR3 sequences, with roughly 60% found just once. The specimen was blood. The receptors were sampled from a man aged 25 to 40 in good health.

This rearrangement joins TRBV20-1 to TRBJ2-3; TRBD2 agrees at 11 bases. The CDR3 runs 15 residues. The ends lost 6 bases at V and 1 base at J; junction bases unmatched: 6. In germline, CDR1 is DFQATT, CDR2 SNEGSKA (reference sequence). The CDR3: CSANSGRAGTDTQYF. CDR3 nucleotide sequence: TGCAGTGCAAATAGCGGGAGGGCCGGCACAGATACGCAGTATTTT.

The chain has TRBV3-1 and TRBJ2-7, with 9 positions matching TRBD2. CDR1 LGHDT and CDR2 YNNKEL come from the germline V gene (reference sequence). The V gene end was trimmed by 6 bases and the J gene end by 9 bases; junction bases not matched to a gene: 15. There are 15 residues in the CDR3. The CDR3 DNA reads as TGTGCCAGCAGTCCCGCCGGGACTAGCTTGTCTCCGCAGTACTTC. It yields the protein CASSPAGTSLSPQYF.

As concerns this clonotype: The junction differs from germline at one of its ends, possibly a read error. V usage is TRBV5-1 and J usage is TRBJ2-2, with D perhaps matching TRBD2 (5 bases). The germline gives CDR1 SGHRS, CDR2 YFSETQ. The CDR3 runs 16 residues. The CDR3 DNA follows: TGCGCCTGCAGCTTGAGGGCGCGGGCGAACACCGGGGAGCTGTTTTTT. Its translation: CACSLRARANTGELFF.

There are a few counts of this clonotype. V usage is TRBV20-1 and J usage is TRBJ1-4; D ambiguous. This CDR3 has 13 amino acids. Trimming cost V 6 bases and J 5 bases, with 13 bases left between them. Germline assignment: CDR1 DFQATT and CDR2 SNEGSKA (reference sequence). As DNA, the CDR3 is TGCAGTGCACAATCGGTTTTGAATGAAAAACTGTTTTTT. Its protein product is CSAQSVLNEKLFF.

The chain carries TRBV2 and TRBJ2-3; D ambiguous. V was shortened by 4 bases and J by 2 bases, with 10 bases between the two germline ends. Per the germline V gene, CDR1 is SNHLY and CDR2 is FYNNEI. This CDR3 region has 14 residues. CDR3 sequence: CASSGPYNTDTQYF. The CDR3 region has the DNA TGTGCCAGCAGTGGGCCCTACAACACAGATACGCAGTATTTT.

For this clonotype: One junction end does not reproduce the germline sequence, and a read error may be involved. The CDR3 reads CASTEVAGGEISYEQYF. CDR3 DNA sequence: TGTGCCAGCACTGAAGTGGCGGGGGGCGAGATATCCTACGAGCAGTACTTC. The rearrangement links TRBV6-1 to TRBJ2-7; 8 bases map to TRBD2. The CDR3 is 17 residues long. CDR1 is MNHNS and CDR2 is SASEGT in the germline V gene.

The chain recombines TRBV6-5 with TRBJ2-3; TRBD2 matches at 8 bases. V lost 2 bases and J lost 5; bases outside the gene matches: 12. Germline values: CDR1 MNHEY, CDR2 SVGAGI. The length of the CDR3 is 17 residues. The CDR3 sequence is CASSYGWAGGIIDTQYF. The DNA for the CDR3 is TGTGCCAGCAGTTACGGCTGGGCGGGGGGTATCATAGATACGCAGTATTTT.

The chain recombines TRBV4-2 with TRBJ2-1; D is possibly TRBD2 (7 bases). The CDR3 totals 17 residues. V was cut by 0 bases and J by 6 bases, with 18 bases left in between. Per germline, CDR1 LGHNA and CDR2 YNFKEQ. The CDR3 spells CASSQELGAGVLNEQFF. DNA of the CDR3: TGTGCCAGCAGCCAAGAGTTGGGGGCGGGAGTCCTCAATGAGCAGTTCTTC.

The J gene is TRBJ2-1, the V gene TRBV14; 12 bases are shared with TRBD2. J gave up 9 bases and V 1 base, and 7 bases lay outside the gene matches. The CDR3 totals 16 residues. CDR1 is SGHDN, CDR2 FVKESK, per germline. Written as DNA, the CDR3 is TGTGCCAGCAGCCAAGCTAGCGGGAGGGCCTTTATTGAGCAGTTCTTC. Its translation is CASSQASGRAFIEQFF.

This clonotype has a handful of counts. The CDR3 DNA reads as TGCAGCGTTGAAGAAACGGAAGGGACTAGCGTCAACGAGCAGTACTTC. Amino acid sequence: CSVEETEGTSVNEQYF. V and J are TRBV29-1 and TRBJ2-5, with 10 bases fitting TRBD2. TRBJ2-7 matches the DNA end more closely, so the J call is doubtful. Germline assignment: CDR1 SQVTM and CDR2 ANQGSEA. The CDR3 is made up of 16 amino acids.